This entry lists 31 T cell receptor beta chains sequenced from one sample in a study of cytomegalovirus exposure and HLA in healthy donors. A multiplex PCR was run with 60 Vbeta primers and 13 Jbeta primers. The method was immunoSEQ multiplex PCR; TCRdb's version includes in-frame clones alone and lacks a portion of them. The repertoire includes 150,000 to 200,000 clones, more than 80% of them detected once, and about 0.7% sits in the top ten. The source material was PBMCs. Source of these receptors: a boy between 10 and 17 years old in good health and CMV-seronegative.

The gene calls are TRBV5-5 and TRBJ1-1; 8 bases align to TRBD1. Germline CDR1 reads SGHKS; CDR2 reads YYEKEE (reference sequence). The V and J ends lost 0 bases and 4 bases, in that order; junction bases with no gene match: 11. This CDR3 spans 17 amino acids. The CDR3 region is CASSLAGTGGVSTEAFF. In DNA, the CDR3 is TGTGCCAGCAGCTTGGCCGGAACAGGGGGAGTGAGCACTGAAGCTTTCTTT.

V and J are TRBV7-8 and TRBJ1-3; 10 nucleotides align to TRBD1. Trimming cost V 5 bases and J 0 bases; bases outside gene matches: 13. The CDR3 is 19 residues long. Germline-derived CDR1 and CDR2 are SGHVS and FQNEAQ. DNA for the CDR3: TGTGCCAGCAGCCTAATTACAGCGGGACAGGGGAGCTCTGGAAACACCATATATTTT. Its protein product is CASSLITAGQGSSGNTIYF.

The genes are TRBV30 and TRBJ1-6, with D unresolved. Germline V CDR1 and CDR2: GTSNPN, SVGIG (reference sequence). V was pared by 5 bases and J by 7 bases, with 12 bases between. This CDR3 contains 13 residues. The CDR3 nucleotides read TGTGCCTGGGAGGGTATATCCAATTCACCCCTCCACTTT. This gives the protein CAWEGISNSPLHF.

The CDR3 loop is CASSPPRGIYMEEQYF. The CDR3 DNA sequence: TGTGCCAGCTCACCACCGAGGGGGATCTACATGGAGGAGCAGTACTTC. The V gene is TRBV18, the J gene TRBJ2-7; maybe TRBD1 (6 bases). V was cut by 0 bases and J by 7 bases, with 19 bases left in between. Germline lookup yields CDR1 KGHSH and CDR2 LQKENI. This CDR3 has 16 residues. The full variable domain, completed using reference TRBV18 and TRBJ2-7, is NAGVMQNPRHLVRRRGQEARLRCSPMKGHSHVYWYRQLPEEGLKFMVYLQKENIIDESGMPKERFSAEFPKEGPSILRIQQVVRGDSAAYFCASSPPRGIYMEEQYFGPGTRLTVT.

V is TRBV5-6 and J is TRBJ2-3; D is perhaps TRBD2 (5 bases). Trimming shortened V by 3 bases and J by 1 base, and 12 bases separated the two germline ends. Germline assignment: CDR1 SGHDT and CDR2 YYEEEE. There are 15 residues in the CDR3. CDR3 bases: TGTGCCAGCAGCTGGTTTCGGGGTGGCACAGATACGCAGTATTTT. Translation: CASSWFRGGTDTQYF.

The chain is built from TRBV5-1 and TRBJ2-7; TRBD1 matches at 9 bases. The CDR3 is 14 residues long. Unmatched junction bases numbered 5, after V lost 4 bases and J lost 3 bases. Germline values: CDR1 SGHRS, CDR2 YFSETQ. The CDR3 DNA follows: TGCGCCAGCAGCACACGGGACAGGGTCTACGAGCAGTACTTC. This gives the protein CASSTRDRVYEQYF.

This chain joins TRBV5-6 and TRBJ2-3; 8 bases fit TRBD1. Germline V gene data show CDR1 as SGHDT and CDR2 as YYEEEE. The junction had 4 bases not matched to a gene; V was cut back by 0 bases and J by 4 bases. CDR3 size: 15 residues. The CDR3 region has the DNA TGTGCCAGCAGCTTGGCCGGGACAGGATCAGATACGCAGTATTTT. Its translation is CASSLAGTGSDTQYF.

The rearrangement links TRBV4-2 to TRBJ2-5; 9 bases agree with TRBD1. The J call may not be correct, given that the DNA end is closer to TRBJ2-7. The CDR3 consists of 19 residues. CDR1 LGHNA and CDR2 YNFKEQ come from the germline V gene. The CDR3 region has the DNA TGTGCCAGCAGCTCTCCCGGGACAGGGACCACTTATAACTCCTACGAGCAGTACTTC. This encodes CASSSPGTGTTYNSYEQYF.

This chain connects TRBV30 to TRBJ2-1; TRBD2 is a possible D gene (6 bases). The CDR3 is made up of 13 amino acids. Germline V gene sequence: CDR1 GTSNPN, CDR2 SVGIG (reference sequence). Deletions cut 7 bases from V and 4 bases from J, with 14 bases between. The DNA of the CDR3 is TGTGCCTTCAAACGGGAGTTATACAATGAGCAGTTCTTC. Its translation: CAFKRELYNEQFF.

V usage is TRBV7-2 and J usage is TRBJ2-3; D possibly corresponds to TRBD1 (5 bases). Trimming pared 5 bases from V and 1 base from J, leaving 16 bases between. The CDR3 runs to 16 residues. CDR1 is SGHTA and CDR2 is FQGNSA in the germline V gene. The CDR3 reads CASSLTGVVGTDTQYF. For the CDR3, the DNA is TGTGCCAGCAGCCTCACAGGAGTAGTGGGCACAGATACGCAGTATTTT.

The gene calls are TRBV11-2 and TRBJ2-1, with 7 bases fitting TRBD2. Germline V gives CDR1 SGHAT, CDR2 FQNNGV. The V and J ends lost 4 bases and 4 bases, in that order; junction bases with no gene match: 10. This CDR3 has 16 amino acids. CDR3 coding DNA: TGTGCCAGCAGCTCGACAGCGGGGAGCCTATACAATGAGCAGTTCTTC. It specifies CASSSTAGSLYNEQFF.

The chain combines TRBV11-3 with TRBJ1-1; 9 bases fit TRBD1. After removal of 4 bases from V and 1 base from J, the junction contained 4 bases not matched to a gene. The length of the CDR3 is 15 residues. Germline V lookup: CDR1 SGHNT, CDR2 YENEEA. CDR3 sequence: CASSSRTGENTEAFF. In DNA form, the CDR3 reads TGTGCCAGCAGCTCTCGGACAGGGGAGAACACTGAAGCTTTCTTT. The whole variable domain, filled in from reference TRBV11-3 and TRBJ1-1, reads EAGVVQSPRYKIIEKKQPVAFWCNPISGHNTLYWYLQNLGQGPELLIRYENEEAVDDSQLPKDRFSAERLKGVDSTLKIQPAELGDSAVYLCASSSRTGENTEAFFGQGTRLTVV.

The CDR3 loop reads CAWNKAGNQGTRRGYTF. CDR3 DNA: TGTGCCTGGAATAAAGCCGGAAATCAGGGGACAAGAAGGGGCTACACCTTC. The chain is built from TRBV30 and TRBJ1-2; maybe TRBD1 (6 bases). From germline, CDR1 is GTSNPN and CDR2 SVGIG (reference sequence). The CDR3 spans 17 residues. The V and J ends lost 4 bases and 8 bases respectively, with 29 bases between them.

The CDR3 spells CASSKALEQHSGNTIYF. In DNA form, the CDR3 reads TGTGCCAGCAGCAAAGCGCTGGAGCAACACTCTGGAAACACCATATATTTT. V and J are TRBV21-1 and TRBJ1-3. TRBV21-1 is assigned pseudogene status. There are 17 residues in the CDR3.

V gene TRBV4-1 combines with J gene TRBJ2-4; the D gene is possibly TRBD1 (6 bases). The CDR3 sequence is 15 residues long. The germline CDR1 and CDR2 sequences are MGHRA and YSYEKL. V shed 0 bases and J shed 6 bases, with 12 bases lying between them. CDR3 sequence (DNA): TGCGCCAGCAGCCAAGATCCGGACAGCAGAAACATTCAGTACTTC. This translates into CASSQDPDSRNIQYF.

The rearrangement uses TRBV30 and TRBJ2-5; a possible D gene is TRBD1 (5 bases). Matching the DNA end better, TRBJ2-7 makes the J call doubtful. The germline gives CDR1 GTSNPN, CDR2 SVGIG (reference sequence). The CDR3 is made up of 14 amino acids. The CDR3 nucleotides are TGTGCCTGGTCCATAAAGACAGTTTTCTACGAGCAGTACTTC. The encoded protein is CAWSIKTVFYEQYF.

V is TRBV11-3 and J is TRBJ1-1, with TRBD1 as a possible D gene (6 bases). The CDR3 contains 14 residues. The V and J ends lost 5 bases and 4 bases respectively, with 14 bases between them. Looked up from germline, CDR1 is SGHNT and CDR2 is YENEEA. The CDR3 region has the DNA TGTGCCAGCAGCCGATCAGGGGTTCCCACTGAAGCTTTCTTT. Amino acid sequence: CASSRSGVPTEAFF. The whole variable domain, filled in from reference TRBV11-3 and TRBJ1-1, reads EAGVVQSPRYKIIEKKQPVAFWCNPISGHNTLYWYLQNLGQGPELLIRYENEEAVDDSQLPKDRFSAERLKGVDSTLKIQPAELGDSAVYLCASSRSGVPTEAFFGQGTRLTVV.

This chain connects TRBV30 to TRBJ2-3; D perhaps matches TRBD2 (6 bases). Germline V gene data show CDR1 as GTSNPN and CDR2 as SVGIG (reference sequence). The germline V and J ends were trimmed by 3 bases and 6 bases, with 10 bases remaining between them. The CDR3 is made up of 12 amino acids. CDR3 region: CAWRGGRDTQYF. In DNA, the CDR3 is TGTGCCTGGAGGGGAGGCCGTGATACGCAGTATTTT.

This chain connects TRBV9 to TRBJ1-3; D is undetermined. The V end lost 2 bases, the J end lost 1 base, and 10 bases lay between the germline ends. This CDR3 is 15 amino acids long. Per germline, CDR1 SGDLS and CDR2 YYNGEE. The CDR3 sequence: CASSVAGVSGNTIYF. Written as DNA, the CDR3 is TGTGCCAGCAGCGTTGCCGGGGTTTCTGGAAACACCATATATTTT.

The chain uses TRBV7-9 and TRBJ2-1; 8 nucleotides match TRBD1. Germline lookup yields CDR1 SEHNR and CDR2 FQNEAQ (reference sequence). The CDR3 extends over 15 amino acids. J lost 8 bases, V lost 5 bases, and 11 bases had no gene match. CDR3 loop: CASSHRDRMGDEQFF. The CDR3, as DNA: TGTGCCAGCAGCCACCGGGACAGGATGGGAGATGAGCAGTTCTTC.

The chain joins TRBV30 to TRBJ1-5; D is undetermined. The CDR3 runs to 12 residues. V dropped 2 bases and J dropped 7 bases, with 9 bases sitting between them. Looked up from germline, CDR1 is GTSNPN and CDR2 is SVGIG (reference sequence). CDR3: CAWSTLSQPQHF. CDR3 sequence (DNA): TGTGCCTGGAGTACCCTGAGCCAGCCCCAGCATTTT.

This chain connects TRBV29-1 to TRBJ1-2, with 10 bases lining up with TRBD1. The J segment lost 0 bases and the V segment lost 4 bases, leaving 8 bases of the junction unmatched. CDR3 length: 16 residues. The germline V gene encodes CDR1 SQVTM and CDR2 ANQGSEA. In DNA, the CDR3 is TGCAGCGTTGTTGGACAGGGGGAGCCTCCTAACTATGGCTACACCTTC. Its translation: CSVVGQGEPPNYGYTF.

The chain carries TRBV9 and TRBJ1-3, with TRBD1 matching over 7 bases. V lost 10 bases, J lost 0 bases, and 13 bases stayed unmatched. The CDR3 consists of 16 residues. From germline, CDR1 is SGDLS and CDR2 YYNGEE. This chain's CDR3 is CASAKGQISSGNTIYF. Here the CDR3 DNA reads TGTGCCTCTGCTAAGGGACAGATCAGCTCTGGAAACACCATATATTTT.

The rearrangement uses TRBV9 and TRBJ1-1; TRBD1 matches at 11 bases. CDR1 is SGDLS and CDR2 is YYNGEE in the germline V gene. V shed 3 bases, J shed 7 bases, and the junction held 5 bases outside the gene matches. The CDR3 has 14 amino acids. CDR3 sequence (DNA): TGTGCCAGCAGCGCGGGACAGGGGGAAAGTGAAGCTTTCTTT. It codes for CASSAGQGESEAFF.

V gene TRBV5-4 combines with J gene TRBJ1-4, with D hard to call. The germline CDR1 and CDR2 sequences are SGHNT and YYREEE (reference sequence). This CDR3 has 14 residues. The germline V and J ends were trimmed by 0 bases and 7 bases, with 10 bases remaining between them. In nucleotides, the CDR3 is TGTGCCAGCAGCTTGGTCCCAGGTGTTGAAAAACTGTTTTTT. It codes for CASSLVPGVEKLFF.

This clone has a single count. The chain recombines TRBV15 with TRBJ2-4; possibly TRBD2 for D (5 bases). The germline CDR1 and CDR2 sequences are LNHNV and YYDKDF (reference sequence). V dropped 5 bases and J dropped 8 bases, with 22 bases sitting between them. The CDR3 is 16 residues long. This CDR3 reads CATSRAVGVGRDIQYF. In nucleotides, the CDR3 is TGTGCCACCAGCCGGGCCGTGGGAGTAGGACGCGACATTCAGTACTTC.

The chain has TRBV19 and TRBJ1-2; D is ambiguous. The CDR3 spans 13 residues. V was pared by 3 bases and J by 2 bases, with 7 bases between. CDR1 LNHDA and CDR2 SQIVND come from the germline V gene (reference sequence). CDR3 amino acids: CASSISGNYGYTF. The CDR3, as DNA: TGTGCCAGTAGTATCTCCGGGAACTATGGCTACACCTTC.

J is TRBJ1-5 and V is TRBV6-6, with a tentative D call TRBD1 (5 bases). The CDR3 sequence is 16 residues long. The V end was cut by 2 bases, the J end by 1 base, with 12 bases between. Germline V CDR1 and CDR2: MNHNY, SVGAGI (reference sequence). The CDR3 bases are TGTGCCAGCAGTTACGTACGGGGGACGAGCAATCAGCCCCAGCATTTT. Translating it yields CASSYVRGTSNQPQHF.

This chain connects TRBV5-5 to TRBJ1-1, with D perhaps TRBD1 (5 bases). The CDR3 covers 15 residues. V was cut by 1 base and J by 3 bases, with 13 bases left in between. The germline V gene has CDR1 SGHKS and CDR2 YYEKEE (reference sequence). CDR3 sequence (DNA): TGTGCCAGCAGCTTGTACCTGGGAGGGGACACTGAAGCTTTCTTT. Residues: CASSLYLGGDTEAFF.

This chain links TRBV30 with TRBJ1-5; the D gene is possibly TRBD1 (6 bases). V was cut by 2 bases and J by 5 bases, with 10 bases left in between. This CDR3 contains 13 residues. Germline assignment: CDR1 GTSNPN and CDR2 SVGIG (reference sequence). CDR3 sequence: CAWSSTGDQPQHF. As DNA, the CDR3 is TGTGCCTGGAGTTCGACAGGTGATCAGCCCCAGCATTTT.

This chain links TRBV7-9 with TRBJ2-5; TRBD2 might be the D (5 bases). V lost 4 bases and J 0 bases, leaving 9 bases between the germline ends. The V gene's germline CDR1 is SEHNR and CDR2 FQNEAQ (reference sequence). There are 14 residues in the CDR3. For the CDR3, the DNA is TGTGCCAGCAGCTCCGCCGGGGACCAAGAGACCCAGTACTTC. It translates to CASSSAGDQETQYF.